Each of the 20 T cell receptor beta chains below was sequenced from the same sample in a study of blood T cell repertoires in COVID-19. TCRdb's table, derived via immunoSEQ multiplex PCR, lists solely in-frame clones and lacks some. The sample carries 25,000 to 30,000 clones, roughly 80% recorded once. The material sequenced was peripheral blood. These receptors were obtained from a woman aged 60-75 years with acute or convalescent COVID-19.

This chain links TRBV5-6 with TRBJ2-3, with TRBD2 matching 10 bases. The ends lost 0 bases at V and 1 base at J; junction bases unmatched: 5. The CDR3 runs 17 residues. Germline CDR1 SGHDT, CDR2 YYEEEE. The CDR3 loop is CASSLVRSGGGTDTQYF. The CDR3 DNA reads TGTGCCAGCAGCTTGGTCCGGAGCGGGGGGGGCACAGATACGCAGTATTTT.

The V gene is TRBV5-6, the J gene TRBJ1-2; 7 bases map to TRBD1. There are 13 residues in the CDR3. CDR1 and CDR2 (germline): SGHDT, YYEEEE. V lost 6 bases to trimming and J lost 5 bases; unmatched junction nucleotides: 7. The CDR3 DNA reads TGTGCCAGCATTTACAGGGGAGAGTATGGCTACACCTTC. Protein: CASIYRGEYGYTF.

V is TRBV6-5 and J is TRBJ2-5, with D perhaps matching TRBD2 (6 bases). CDR3 length equals 12 residues. V lost 6 bases and J lost 3, with 8 bases in between. Germline V lookup: CDR1 MNHEY, CDR2 SVGAGI. CDR3 nucleotides: TGTGCCAGCAGCCGGGGGAAAGAGACCCAGTACTTC. Amino acid sequence: CASSRGKETQYF.

The chain joins TRBV6-1 to TRBJ2-1; the D gene is possibly TRBD2 (6 bases). The V gene's germline CDR1 is MNHNS and CDR2 SASEGT. Trimming left V 1 base short and J 10 bases short, with 17 bases between. The CDR3 has 15 amino acids. The CDR3 coding sequence is TGTGCCAGCAGTGAAGTCATCGGGGCCGGAGGGGAGCAGTTCTTC. Translation gives CASSEVIGAGGEQFF.

The V and J genes are TRBV24-1 and TRBJ2-1, with 8 bases lining up with TRBD1. Germline values: CDR1 KGHDR, CDR2 SFDVKD. V lost 10 bases to trimming and J lost 4 bases; unmatched junction nucleotides: 8. The CDR3 covers 14 residues. This CDR3 is CATTGTGLYNEQFF. In DNA, the CDR3 is TGTGCCACAACCGGGACAGGTCTATACAATGAGCAGTTCTTC.

The rearrangement uses TRBV9 and TRBJ1-1, with 11 bases that match TRBD1. The CDR3 consists of 16 residues. Germline CDR1 and CDR2: SGDLS and YYNGEE. Germline trimming cut 2 bases from V and 6 bases from J; bases unmatched to any gene: 9. CDR3 loop: CASSVGQGAALAEAFF. The CDR3 nucleotides are TGTGCCAGCAGCGTCGGACAGGGGGCGGCCTTGGCTGAAGCTTTCTTT. Full variable domain (rest looked up from reference TRBV9 and TRBJ1-1): DSGVTQTPKHLITATGQRVTLRCSPRSGDLSVYWYQQSLDQGLQFLIQYYNGEERAKGNILERFSAQQFPDLHSELNLSSLELGDSALYFCASSVGQGAALAEAFFGQGTRLTVV.

This chain uses TRBV7-2 with TRBJ1-5; D not resolved. Germline CDR1 SGHTA, CDR2 FQGNSA. The CDR3 length is 14 residues. Trimming cost V 7 bases and J 5 bases, with 15 bases left between them. The CDR3 DNA reads as TGTGCCAGCAACACCCACGGGATTTATCAGCCCCAGCATTTT. Amino acid sequence: CASNTHGIYQPQHF.

This sequence joins TRBV3-1 (or the pseudogene TRBV3-2) and TRBJ2-2, with 11 bases matching TRBD2. The CDR3 runs to 16 residues. V shed 2 bases and J 6 bases; nucleotides not matched to a gene: 5. CDR1 and CDR2 from the germline V gene are LGHDT and YNNKEL (reference sequence). CDR3 nucleotides: TGTGCCAGCAGCCAACTAGCGGGGGGTTCCGCCGGGGAGCTGTTTTTT. This sequence encodes CASSQLAGGSAGELFF.

The gene calls are TRBV10-3 and TRBJ1-1, with 9 bases that match TRBD1. V dropped 6 bases and J dropped 4; count of bases not matched to a gene: 6. Germline V gene sequence: CDR1 ENHRY, CDR2 SYGVKD. CDR3 size: 14 residues. CDR3 residues: CAIRHTGGGTEAFF. The CDR3 nucleotides are TGTGCCATCAGACATACAGGGGGCGGCACTGAAGCTTTCTTT.

The rearrangement links TRBV7-8 to TRBJ1-2, with a tentative D call TRBD1 (5 bases). The CDR3 length is 19 residues. Trimming removed 5 bases at V and 3 bases at J, with 28 bases between. CDR1 and CDR2 from the germline V gene are SGHVS and FQNEAQ. CDR3 residues: CASSPTYAPVRDGYYGYTF. The CDR3 DNA follows: TGTGCCAGCAGCCCTACATACGCCCCTGTGCGGGACGGGTACTATGGCTACACCTTC.

The chain has TRBV19 and TRBJ2-2; tentative D call: TRBD1 (6 bases). The CDR3 has 15 residues. The germline CDR1 and CDR2 sequences are LNHDA and SQIVND (reference sequence). Trimming removed 8 bases from V and 4 bases from J, with 17 bases in between. CDR3 loop: CASRVQGRGTGELFF. CDR3 nucleotides: TGTGCCAGTCGGGTGCAGGGCAGGGGCACCGGGGAGCTGTTTTTT. Variable domain in full (rest from reference TRBV19 and TRBJ2-2): DGGITQSPKYLFRKEGQNVTLSCEQNLNHDAMYWYRQDPGQGLRLIYYSQIVNDFQKGDIAEGYSVSREKKESFPLTVTSAQKNPTAFYLCASRVQGRGTGELFFGEGSRLTVL.

The V and J genes are TRBV7-6 and TRBJ2-3; tentative D call: TRBD1 (6 bases). Germline CDR1 SGHVS, CDR2 FNYEAQ. V shed 7 bases and J shed 8 bases, with 25 bases lying between them. The CDR3 covers 16 residues. The CDR3 loop reads CASTPGPAVAQGTQYF. CDR3 sequence (DNA): TGTGCCAGCACTCCCGGGCCAGCCGTAGCACAGGGTACGCAGTATTTT.

The rearrangement joins TRBV29-1 to TRBJ1-1; no reliable D call. The CDR3 sequence is 13 residues long. Germline V gene sequence: CDR1 SQVTM, CDR2 ANQGSEA. The V and J ends lost 3 bases and 3 bases respectively, with 11 bases between them. This chain's CDR3 is CSVEESRYTEAFF. DNA of the CDR3: TGCAGCGTTGAGGAGAGCCGCTACACTGAAGCTTTCTTT. The entire variable domain, with the rest obtained from reference TRBV29-1 and TRBJ1-1, is as follows: SAVISQKPSRDICQRGTSLTIQCQVDSQVTMMFWYRQQPGQSLTLIATANQGSEATYESGFVIDKFPISRPNLTFSTLTVSNMSPEDSSIYLCSVEESRYTEAFFGQGTRLTVV.

The rearrangement links TRBV14 to TRBJ2-6; D is possibly TRBD2 (6 bases). CDR3 length: 18 amino acids. V lost 0 bases, J lost 2 bases, and 14 bases lay in between. Germline-derived CDR1 and CDR2 are SGHDN and FVKESK. CDR3 sequence reads: CASSQDQDYKPGANVLTF. CDR3 DNA sequence: TGTGCCAGCAGCCAAGATCAGGACTATAAACCTGGGGCCAACGTCCTGACTTTC. The full variable domain, with the rest looked up from reference TRBV14 and TRBJ2-6, is EAGVTQFPSHSVIEKGQTVTLRCDPISGHDNLYWYRRVMGKEIKFLLHFVKESKQDESGMPNNRFLAERTGGTYSTLKVQPAELEDSGVYFCASSQDQDYKPGANVLTFGAGSRLTVL.

This clone appeared a few times. The chain is built from TRBV4-1 and TRBJ2-7; TRBD2 aligns across 13 bases. CDR3 length: 15 amino acids. The germline CDR1 and CDR2 sequences are MGHRA and YSYEKL. After removal of 4 bases from V and 6 bases from J, the junction contained 6 bases not matched to a gene. The CDR3 here is CASSLSGLAGSEQYF. For the CDR3, the DNA is TGCGCCAGCAGCCTATCGGGACTAGCGGGGTCCGAGCAGTACTTC.

CDR3: CASTATGPHYGYTF. CDR3 in DNA: TGTGCCAGTACTGCGACAGGGCCCCACTATGGCTACACCTTC. This chain connects TRBV19 to TRBJ1-2, with 7 bases that match TRBD1. The germline V gene has CDR1 LNHDA and CDR2 SQIVND (reference sequence). V was clipped by 7 bases and J by 3 bases; unmatched bases: 8. This CDR3 is 14 amino acids long.

V gene TRBV5-4 combines with J gene TRBJ2-3; TRBD2 might be the D (6 bases). CDR1 is SGHNT, CDR2 YYREEE, per germline (reference sequence). Deletions cut 0 bases from V and 6 bases from J, with 11 bases between. This CDR3 is 14 amino acids long. CDR3 protein: CASSLAGGGDTQYF. Written as DNA, the CDR3 is TGTGCCAGCAGCTTGGCCGGGGGAGGTGATACGCAGTATTTT. Using reference TRBV5-4 and TRBJ2-3 for the parts outside the CDR3, the full variable domain is ETGVTQSPTHLIKTRGQQVTLRCSSQSGHNTVSWYQQALGQGPQFIFQYYREEENGRGNFPPRFSGLQFPNYSSELNVNALELDDSALYLCASSLAGGGDTQYFGPGTRLTVL.

In nucleotides, the CDR3 is TGTGCCAGCAGCTTGGGGCCGAGCACAGATACGCAGTATTTT. It yields the protein CASSLGPSTDTQYF. This chain links TRBV5-4 with TRBJ2-3, with D hard to call. The CDR3 is 14 residues long. CDR1 is SGHNT, CDR2 YYREEE, per germline (reference sequence). V lost 0 bases, J lost 0 bases, and 5 bases lay in between.

V usage is TRBV3-1 (or the pseudogene TRBV3-2) and J usage is TRBJ1-3; tentative D call: TRBD1 (5 bases). The CDR3 has 14 amino acids. CDR1 and CDR2 from the germline V gene are LGHDT and YNNKEL (reference sequence). V lost 1 base to trimming and J lost 3 bases, with 7 bases between them. The CDR3, as DNA: TGTGCCAGCAGCCAAGGGGGGGGTGGAAACACCATATATTTT. It specifies CASSQGGGGNTIYF.

This rearrangement joins TRBV9 to TRBJ1-3; possibly TRBD1 for D (5 bases). Trimming took off 2 bases at V and 7 bases at J, with 10 bases between the two ends. The V gene's germline CDR1 is SGDLS and CDR2 YYNGEE. The CDR3 is 13 residues long. The CDR3 coding sequence is TGTGCCAGCAGCGTTGGGGGAGGGAACACCATATATTTT. Its translation is CASSVGGGNTIYF.